The T cell receptor beta chain described here comes from a study of T cells after yellow fever vaccination. TCRdb re-called the 5' RACE reads through MiXCR, storing one row per CDR3 protein. Of about 73,000 distinct CDR3 sequences detected, just under 8% appear once; the ten largest clones hold 35% to 45%. The ends were cut back, 2 bases at V and 6 bases at J, with 7 bases in the middle. Germline-derived CDR1 and CDR2 are MNHEY and SVGEGT. This CDR3 has 12 amino acids. The sequence was obtained from a young man who received the YFV17D yellow fever vaccine. The V call is TRBV6-2 or TRBV6-3, the J call TRBJ1-2; no clear D. This specimen was CD8+ T cells sorted from PBMCs, taken on the day of the yellow fever booster vaccination. The CDR3 here is CASSYDRDGYTF. Written as DNA, the CDR3 is TGTGCCAGCAGTTACGACCGAGATGGCTACACCTTC.